The 22 T cell receptor beta chains below come from one sample, sequenced in a study of identical twins (dated by TCRdb to about 2016). Libraries were constructed by 5' RACE. Sequencing instrument: Illumina HiSeq 2000. Using fastp trimming at Q25 and MiXCR clonotype assembly, TCRdb reanalyzed the public sequencing data and kept in-frame beta chains. Rows merge per CDR3 protein into single entries with the most common DNA and genes. The sample table shows some 600,000 distinct CDR3 sequences, and under 8.5% are seen once. The ten largest clones add up to about 1.5% of the sample. These data also featured in a second study, about yellow fever vaccine responses in identical twins.

The sequenced sample was PBMCs. The receptors derive from a young woman in good health.

This clonotype was seen more than once but under ten times. The chain is built from TRBV7-2 and TRBJ2-3, with D perhaps matching TRBD1 or TRBD2 (7 bases each). There are 17 residues in the CDR3. CDR1 is SGHTA and CDR2 is FQGNSA in the germline V gene. V was trimmed by 4 bases and J by 2 bases, leaving 19 bases between them. CDR3 sequence reads: CASSSLRQGGITDTQYF. The CDR3 bases are TGTGCCAGCAGCTCGCTTAGACAGGGAGGGATCACAGATACGCAGTATTTT.

This clonotype has a handful of counts. The J gene is TRBJ2-1, the V gene TRBV20-1; either TRBD1 or TRBD2 may supply D (5 bases each). V was cut by 2 bases and J by 10 bases, with 21 bases left in between. CDR3 length equals 15 residues. Per the germline V gene, CDR1 is DFQATT and CDR2 is SNEGSKA (reference sequence). The CDR3 DNA is TGCAGTGCTAGACGGGACGGCGACTCCCTTTCGGAGCAGTTCTTC. This encodes CSARRDGDSLSEQFF.

This clonotype was counted ten times or more. The chain recombines TRBV6-1 with TRBJ2-1; 9 bases match TRBD1. Germline V CDR1 and CDR2: MNHNS, SASEGT. The CDR3 has 14 residues. V was pared by 6 bases and J by 10 bases, with 10 bases of the junction left unmatched. The CDR3 spells CASSSGTGTGEQFF. Written as DNA, the CDR3 is TGTGCCAGCAGCTCCGGGACAGGGACGGGGGAGCAGTTCTTC.

This clonotype was seen more than once but under ten times. The chain links TRBV20-1 to TRBJ2-7; perhaps TRBD2 as D (5 bases). The CDR3 is 14 residues long. Per germline, CDR1 DFQATT and CDR2 SNEGSKA (reference sequence). V was cut by 2 bases and J by 0 bases, with 11 bases left in between. The CDR3 reads CSARMSTSSYEQYF. The CDR3 coding sequence is TGCAGTGCTAGAATGTCCACTAGCTCCTACGAGCAGTACTTC.

This clonotype was detected many times. The rearrangement links TRBV11-2 to TRBJ2-7; 9 bases match TRBD1. Germline CDR1 SGHAT, CDR2 FQNNGV. Unmatched junction bases numbered 8, after V lost 4 bases and J lost 4 bases. CDR3 length: 15 amino acids. The CDR3 DNA follows: TGTGCCAGCAGCTCGCACGCGGGACAGGGATACGAGCAGTACGTC. Translation gives CASSSHAGQGYEQYV.

This clonotype was counted many times. V usage is TRBV7-9 and J usage is TRBJ2-2; D uncertain. Looked up from germline, CDR1 is SEHNR and CDR2 is FQNEAQ (reference sequence). V shed 1 base and J shed 9 bases, with 9 bases lying between them. The CDR3 contains 13 residues. The CDR3 loop reads CASSLVQSWELFF. The CDR3 nucleotides read TGTGCCAGCAGCTTAGTCCAGTCATGGGAGCTGTTTTTT. The full variable domain, its missing parts supplied by reference TRBV7-9 and TRBJ2-2, is DTGVSQNPRHKITKRGQNVTFRCDPISEHNRLYWYRQTLGQGPEFLTYFQNEAQLEKSRLLSDRFSAERPKGSFSTLEIQRTEQGDSAMYLCASSLVQSWELFFGEGSRLTVL.

There are a few counts of this clonotype. One end of the junction does not line up with germline, which may come from a read error. The chain recombines TRBV7-9 with TRBJ2-7, with 8 positions matching TRBD1. This CDR3 spans 15 amino acids. Germline V CDR1 and CDR2: SEHNR, FQNEAQ (reference sequence). The CDR3 reads CASSLGDRPSDEQYF. Here the CDR3 DNA reads TGTGCCAGCAGCTTAGGGGACAGGCCCTCCGACGAGCAGTACTTC.

The chain is built from TRBV20-1 and TRBJ1-1; no firm D call. This CDR3 is 14 amino acids long. With 3 bases removed from V and 1 base from J, the gap between germline ends came to 12 bases. Germline CDR1 reads DFQATT; CDR2 reads SNEGSKA (reference sequence). The CDR3 DNA follows: TGCAGTGCTAGCGAATCGACAACGAACACTGAAGCTTTCTTT. Translating gives CSASESTTNTEAFF.

This clonotype was recorded at least ten times. The V and J genes are TRBV6-5 and TRBJ2-7, with D perhaps matching TRBD1 or TRBD2 (5 bases each). CDR1 and CDR2 (germline): MNHEY, SVGAGI. V was cut by 0 bases and J by 3 bases, with 12 bases left in between. The length of the CDR3 is 15 residues. In nucleotides, the CDR3 is TGTGCCAGCAGTTACTCATATTCGGGGCGCTACGAGCAGTACTTC. Its translation is CASSYSYSGRYEQYF.

Many counts were recorded for this clonotype. The chain carries TRBV9 and TRBJ1-1; D unclear. Trimming cost V 3 bases and J 0 bases, with 6 bases left between them. The CDR3 runs to 13 residues. Looked up from germline, CDR1 is SGDLS and CDR2 is YYNGEE. The CDR3 nucleotides are TGTGCCAGCAGCGCCAACTTGAACACTGAAGCTTTCTTT. Translating it yields CASSANLNTEAFF.

The CDR3 sequence: CAPLGRTDTQYF. CDR3 DNA: TGTGCCCCCTTAGGCCGCACAGATACGCAGTATTTT. This chain uses TRBV9 with TRBJ2-3, with unresolved D. The V end was cut by 10 bases, the J end by 1 base, with 10 bases between. The CDR3 runs to 12 residues. The germline V gene encodes CDR1 SGDLS and CDR2 YYNGEE.

The sample holds many counts of this clonotype. The rearrangement links TRBV3-1 to TRBJ2-7; D perhaps matches TRBD2 (6 bases). There are 15 residues in the CDR3. Trimming left V 2 bases short and J 4 bases short, with 15 bases between. The germline V gene encodes CDR1 LGHDT and CDR2 YNNKEL (reference sequence). The DNA of the CDR3 is TGTGCCAGCAGCCAACTTTTACTAGCCGGATACGAGCAGTACTTC. It codes for CASSQLLLAGYEQYF.

This chain uses TRBV3-1 with TRBJ2-7; D remains ambiguous. V was cut by 1 base and J by 5 bases, with 15 bases left in between. CDR3 length: 15 residues. The germline V gene has CDR1 LGHDT and CDR2 YNNKEL (reference sequence). The CDR3 DNA is TGTGCCAGCAGCCAAGTGTTCAGCAGGATGAACGAGCAGTACTTC. Protein sequence: CASSQVFSRMNEQYF.

This clonotype was counted between two and nine times. The chain recombines TRBV20-1 with TRBJ2-7; 9 bases are shared with TRBD2. The CDR3 contains 13 residues. CDR1 and CDR2 (germline): DFQATT, SNEGSKA (reference sequence). V lost 4 bases and J lost 4; bases outside the gene matches: 5. The DNA for the CDR3 is TGCAGTGCTACGATAGCGGGAGATTACGAGCAGTACTTC. Protein sequence: CSATIAGDYEQYF.

The chain is built from TRBV24-1 and TRBJ2-3, with 7 bases that match TRBD1. The V gene end was trimmed by 7 bases and the J gene end by 10 bases; junction bases not matched to a gene: 7. The germline gives CDR1 KGHDR, CDR2 SFDVKD. This CDR3 contains 12 residues. The CDR3 spells CATRGLDRSQYF. In nucleotides, the CDR3 is TGTGCCACCAGGGGGTTGGACAGGTCGCAGTATTTT.

This clonotype was recorded a few times. V usage is TRBV20-1 and J usage is TRBJ2-4, with a weak D call TRBD1 (6 bases). The CDR3 runs to 15 residues. Trimming removed 3 bases from V and 8 bases from J, with 20 bases in between. The germline CDR1 and CDR2 sequences are DFQATT and SNEGSKA (reference sequence). Written as DNA, the CDR3 is TGCAGTGCTAGCTCGGGACAAGTGATTTCGGACATTCAGTACTTC. Translated, it gives CSASSGQVISDIQYF.

This clonotype has at least ten counts. The chain uses TRBV15 and TRBJ2-4; D not certain. CDR3 length equals 14 residues. Germline CDR1 reads LNHNV; CDR2 reads YYDKDF (reference sequence). V was clipped by 1 base and J by 2 bases, with 6 bases between them. CDR3 residues: CATSRVGSKNIQYF. Written as DNA, the CDR3 is TGTGCCACCAGCAGAGTGGGATCCAAAAACATTCAGTACTTC.

This clonotype occurred once. V and J are TRBV20-1 and TRBJ1-1; D gene unclear. The V gene's germline CDR1 is DFQATT and CDR2 SNEGSKA (reference sequence). The CDR3 is 14 residues long. Trimming left V 2 bases short and J 2 bases short, with 12 bases between. CDR3 nucleotides: TGCAGTGCTAGAAAAGGTCAGTTTAACACTGAAGCTTTCTTT. Translated, it gives CSARKGQFNTEAFF.

This clonotype was seen only a few times. The rearrangement links TRBV10-2 to TRBJ2-1; 8 bases align to TRBD2. CDR3 length: 16 residues. V lost 8 bases to trimming and J lost 0 bases; unmatched junction nucleotides: 9. The V gene's germline CDR1 is WSHSY and CDR2 SAAADI. The CDR3 nucleotides read TGCGCCAGCGTCTATCCCACTAGCGGCTCCTACAATGAGCAGTTCTTC. As protein: CASVYPTSGSYNEQFF.

V and J are TRBV6-2 or TRBV6-3 and TRBJ2-1; 10 nucleotides agree with TRBD2. V gave up 4 bases and J gave up 4 bases; unmatched junction bases: 7. Germline lookup yields CDR1 MNHEY and CDR2 SVGEGT. The CDR3 contains 16 residues. CDR3 in amino acids: CASSSSGGAWYNEQFF. In DNA form, the CDR3 reads TGTGCCAGCAGTTCGAGCGGGGGGGCCTGGTACAATGAGCAGTTCTTC.

This clonotype was seen many times. The chain is built from TRBV3-1 and TRBJ1-5, with D possibly matching TRBD1 (6 bases). Germline CDR1 LGHDT, CDR2 YNNKEL (reference sequence). V gave up 4 bases and J gave up 1 base, with 11 bases separating them. CDR3 length equals 15 residues. CDR3 nucleotides: TGTGCCAGCAGCCCGAACAGGGTCAGCAATCAGCCCCAGCATTTT. Translating it yields CASSPNRVSNQPQHF.

The gene calls are TRBV24-1 and TRBJ2-7; 13 bases are a match to TRBD2. The ends lost 10 bases at V and 0 bases at J; junction bases unmatched: 2. The germline gives CDR1 KGHDR, CDR2 SFDVKD. This CDR3 comprises 14 residues. The CDR3 loop is CATGTSGTSYEQYF. CDR3 nucleotides: TGTGCCACGGGGACTAGCGGGACCTCCTACGAGCAGTACTTC.